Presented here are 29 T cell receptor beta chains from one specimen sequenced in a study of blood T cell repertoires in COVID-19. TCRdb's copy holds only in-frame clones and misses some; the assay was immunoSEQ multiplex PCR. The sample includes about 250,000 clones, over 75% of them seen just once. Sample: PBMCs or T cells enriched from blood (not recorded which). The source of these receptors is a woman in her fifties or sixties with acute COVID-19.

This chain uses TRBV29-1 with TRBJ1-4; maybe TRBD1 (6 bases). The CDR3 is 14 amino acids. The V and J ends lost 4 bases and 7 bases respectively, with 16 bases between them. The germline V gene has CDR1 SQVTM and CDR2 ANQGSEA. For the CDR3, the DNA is TGCAGCGTTGTAGGTTCAGGGGTTGGTGAAAAACTGTTTTTT. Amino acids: CSVVGSGVGEKLFF.

As DNA, the CDR3 is TGTGCCAGCAGTCTAACTGGACAGACTGAAGCTTTCTTT. Protein sequence: CASSLTGQTEAFF. The V and J genes are TRBV6-5 and TRBJ1-1; possible D gene TRBD1, 6 bases. Germline lookup yields CDR1 MNHEY and CDR2 SVGAGI. V was cut by 5 bases and J by 5 bases, with 12 bases left in between. The CDR3 runs 13 residues.

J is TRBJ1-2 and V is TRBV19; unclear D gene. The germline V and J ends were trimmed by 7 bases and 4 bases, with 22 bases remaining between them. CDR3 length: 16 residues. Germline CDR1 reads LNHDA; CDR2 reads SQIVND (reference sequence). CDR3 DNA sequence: TGTGCCAGTACCGATACTTCTGCAGGTGTGGTCTATGGCTACACCTTC. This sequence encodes CASTDTSAGVVYGYTF.

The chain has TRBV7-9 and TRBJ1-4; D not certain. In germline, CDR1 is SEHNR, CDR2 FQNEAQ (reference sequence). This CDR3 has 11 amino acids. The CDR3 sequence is CAQATNEKLFF. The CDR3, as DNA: TGTGCGCAGGCAACTAATGAAAAACTGTTTTTT.

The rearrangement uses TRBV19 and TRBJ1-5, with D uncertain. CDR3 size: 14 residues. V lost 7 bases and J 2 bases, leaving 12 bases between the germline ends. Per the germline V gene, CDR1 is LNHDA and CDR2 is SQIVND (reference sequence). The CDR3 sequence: CASKEAWGNQPQHF. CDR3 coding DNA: TGTGCCAGTAAAGAGGCATGGGGCAATCAGCCCCAGCATTTT.

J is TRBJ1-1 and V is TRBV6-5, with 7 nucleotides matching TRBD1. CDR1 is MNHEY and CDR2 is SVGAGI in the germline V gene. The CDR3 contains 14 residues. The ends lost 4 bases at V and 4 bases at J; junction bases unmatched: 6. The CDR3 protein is CASSSRQGGTEAFF. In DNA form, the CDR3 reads TGTGCCAGCAGTTCCAGACAGGGAGGCACTGAAGCTTTCTTT.

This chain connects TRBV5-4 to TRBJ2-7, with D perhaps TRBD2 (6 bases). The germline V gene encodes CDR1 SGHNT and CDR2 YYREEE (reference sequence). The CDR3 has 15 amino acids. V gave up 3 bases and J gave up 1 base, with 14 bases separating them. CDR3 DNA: TGTGCCAGCAGCTCTCGGGGGACTCCTTCCTACGAGCAGTACTTC. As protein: CASSSRGTPSYEQYF.

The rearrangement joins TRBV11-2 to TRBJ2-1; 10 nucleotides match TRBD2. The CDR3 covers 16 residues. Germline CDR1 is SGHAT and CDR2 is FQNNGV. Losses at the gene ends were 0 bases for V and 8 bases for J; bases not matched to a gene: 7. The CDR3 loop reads CASSLDLAGGWDEQFF. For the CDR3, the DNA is TGTGCCAGCAGCTTAGATTTAGCGGGGGGCTGGGATGAGCAGTTCTTC.

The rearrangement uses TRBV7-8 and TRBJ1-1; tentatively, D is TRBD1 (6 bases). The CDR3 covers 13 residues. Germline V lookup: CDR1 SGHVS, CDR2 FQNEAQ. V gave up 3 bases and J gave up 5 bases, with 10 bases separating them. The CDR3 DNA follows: TGTGCCAGCAGCTTGAGGACAGAAACTGAAGCTTTCTTT. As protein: CASSLRTETEAFF.

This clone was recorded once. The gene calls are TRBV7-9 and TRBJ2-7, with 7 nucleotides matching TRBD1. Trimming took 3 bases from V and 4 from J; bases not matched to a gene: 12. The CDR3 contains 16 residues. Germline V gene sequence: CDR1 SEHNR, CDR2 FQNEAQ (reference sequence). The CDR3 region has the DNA TGTGCCAGCAGCTTCACTCGACAGGGTCGTAAGTACGAGCAGTACTTC. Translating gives CASSFTRQGRKYEQYF. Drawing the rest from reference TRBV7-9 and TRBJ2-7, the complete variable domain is DTGVSQNPRHKITKRGQNVTFRCDPISEHNRLYWYRQTLGQGPEFLTYFQNEAQLEKSRLLSDRFSAERPKGSFSTLEIQRTEQGDSAMYLCASSFTRQGRKYEQYFGPGTRLTVT.

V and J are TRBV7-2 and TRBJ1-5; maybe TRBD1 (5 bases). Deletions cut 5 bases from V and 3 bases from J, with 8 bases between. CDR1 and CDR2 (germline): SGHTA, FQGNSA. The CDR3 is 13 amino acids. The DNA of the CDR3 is TGTGCCAGCAGCCCACAGGACAATCAGCCCCAGCATTTT. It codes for CASSPQDNQPQHF.

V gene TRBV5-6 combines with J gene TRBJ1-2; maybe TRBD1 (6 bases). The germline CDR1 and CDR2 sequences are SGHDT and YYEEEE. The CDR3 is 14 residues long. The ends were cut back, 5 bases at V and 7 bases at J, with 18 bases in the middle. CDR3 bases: TGTGCCAGCAGACTGGGGTGGGGGCCAAGTGGCTACACCTTC. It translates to CASRLGWGPSGYTF.

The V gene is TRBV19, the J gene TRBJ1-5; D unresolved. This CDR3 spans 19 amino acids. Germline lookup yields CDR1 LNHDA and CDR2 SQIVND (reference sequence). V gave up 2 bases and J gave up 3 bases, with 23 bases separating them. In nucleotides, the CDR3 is TGTGCCAGTAGTATATATCTAGCGGCTCCACTCCCCCTCAATCAGCCCCAGCATTTT. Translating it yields CASSIYLAAPLPLNQPQHF.

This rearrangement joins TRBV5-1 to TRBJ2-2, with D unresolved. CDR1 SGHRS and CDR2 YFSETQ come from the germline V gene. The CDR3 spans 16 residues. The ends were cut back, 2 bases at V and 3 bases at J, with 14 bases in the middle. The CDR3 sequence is CASSFLGRTHTGELFF. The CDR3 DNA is TGCGCCAGCAGCTTCTTGGGCCGCACCCACACCGGGGAGCTGTTTTTT.

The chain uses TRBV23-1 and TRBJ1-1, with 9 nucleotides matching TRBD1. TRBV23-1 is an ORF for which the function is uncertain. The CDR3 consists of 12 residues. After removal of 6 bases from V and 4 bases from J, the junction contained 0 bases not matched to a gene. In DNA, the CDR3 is TGCGCCAGCAGGGACAGGGGCACTGAAGCTTTCTTT. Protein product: CASRDRGTEAFF.

The CDR3 here is CASSNRRLRIYNSPLHF. The CDR3 nucleotides read TGTGCCAGCAGTAACCGACGGCTGCGGATCTATAATTCACCCCTCCACTTT. This chain connects TRBV25-1 to TRBJ1-6, with D hard to call. V lost 5 bases and J lost 3, with 17 bases in between. CDR3 size: 17 residues. The germline gives CDR1 MGHDK, CDR2 SYGVNS.

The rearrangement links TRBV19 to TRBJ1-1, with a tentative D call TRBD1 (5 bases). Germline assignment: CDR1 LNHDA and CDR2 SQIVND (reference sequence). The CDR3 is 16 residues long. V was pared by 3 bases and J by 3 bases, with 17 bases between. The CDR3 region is CASSMNWGYRDTEAFF. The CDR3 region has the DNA TGTGCCAGTAGTATGAACTGGGGCTATCGGGACACTGAAGCTTTCTTT.

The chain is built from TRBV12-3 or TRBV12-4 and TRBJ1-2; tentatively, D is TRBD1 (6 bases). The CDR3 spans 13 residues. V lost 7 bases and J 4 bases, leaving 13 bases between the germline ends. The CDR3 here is CASTLDSIYGYTF. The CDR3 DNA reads TGTGCCAGCACCCTGGACAGTATCTATGGCTACACCTTC.

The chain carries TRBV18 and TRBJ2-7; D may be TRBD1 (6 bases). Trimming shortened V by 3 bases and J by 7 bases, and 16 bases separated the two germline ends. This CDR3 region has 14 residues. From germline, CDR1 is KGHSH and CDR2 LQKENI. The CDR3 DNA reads TGTGCCAGCTCACCGAGTTCAGGGGATCGTGAGCAGTACTTC. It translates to CASSPSSGDREQYF.

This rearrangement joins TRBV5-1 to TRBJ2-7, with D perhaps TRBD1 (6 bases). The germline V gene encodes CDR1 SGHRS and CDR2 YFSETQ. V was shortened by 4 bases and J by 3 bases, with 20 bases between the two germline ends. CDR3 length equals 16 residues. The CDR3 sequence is CASSLPETGQIYEQYF. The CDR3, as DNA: TGCGCCAGCAGCCTCCCCGAGACAGGACAGATCTACGAGCAGTACTTC. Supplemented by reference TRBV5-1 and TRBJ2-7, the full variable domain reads KAGVTQTPRYLIKTRGQQVTLSCSPISGHRSVSWYQQTPGQGLQFLFEYFSETQRNKGNFPGRFSGRQFSNSRSEMNVSTLELGDSALYLCASSLPETGQIYEQYFGPGTRLTVT.

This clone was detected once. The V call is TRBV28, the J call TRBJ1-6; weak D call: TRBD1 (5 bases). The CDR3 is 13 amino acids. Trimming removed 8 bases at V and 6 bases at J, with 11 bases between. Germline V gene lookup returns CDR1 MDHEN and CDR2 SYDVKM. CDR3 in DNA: TGTGCCAGCGACAGCATGATTAATTCACCCCTCCACTTT. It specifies CASDSMINSPLHF. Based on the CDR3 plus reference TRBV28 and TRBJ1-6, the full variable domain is DVKVTQSSRYLVKRTGEKVFLECVQDMDHENMFWYRQDPGLGLRLIYFSYDVKMKEKGDIPEGYSVSREKKERFSLILESASTNQTSMYLCASDSMINSPLHFGNGTRLTVT.

As DNA, the CDR3 is TGTGCCTGGATCGGACAGCCAAACACTGAAGCTTTCTTT. This sequence encodes CAWIGQPNTEAFF. The chain carries TRBV30 and TRBJ1-1, with a possible D match to TRBD1 (6 bases). The V gene's germline CDR1 is GTSNPN and CDR2 SVGIG (reference sequence). V was shortened by 4 bases and J by 2 bases, with 11 bases between the two germline ends. This CDR3 has 13 amino acids.

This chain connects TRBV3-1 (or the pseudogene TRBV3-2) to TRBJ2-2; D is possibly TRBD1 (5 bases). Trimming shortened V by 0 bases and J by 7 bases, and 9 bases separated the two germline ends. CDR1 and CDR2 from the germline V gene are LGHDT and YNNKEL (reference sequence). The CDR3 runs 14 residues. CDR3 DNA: TGTGCCAGCAGCCAAGACGTAGGGGTCGGGGAGCTGTTTTTT. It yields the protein CASSQDVGVGELFF.

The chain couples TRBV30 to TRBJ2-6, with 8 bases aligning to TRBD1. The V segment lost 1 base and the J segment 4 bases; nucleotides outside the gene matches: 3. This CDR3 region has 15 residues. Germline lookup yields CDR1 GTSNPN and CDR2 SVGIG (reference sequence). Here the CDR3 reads CAWSGQGIGANVLTF. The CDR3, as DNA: TGTGCCTGGAGTGGACAGGGGATCGGGGCCAACGTCCTGACTTTC.

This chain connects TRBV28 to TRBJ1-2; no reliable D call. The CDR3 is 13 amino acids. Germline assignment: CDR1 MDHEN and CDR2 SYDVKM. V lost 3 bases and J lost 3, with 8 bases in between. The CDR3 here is CASSFAKYYGYTF. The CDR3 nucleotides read TGTGCCAGCAGTTTCGCGAAGTACTATGGCTACACCTTC.

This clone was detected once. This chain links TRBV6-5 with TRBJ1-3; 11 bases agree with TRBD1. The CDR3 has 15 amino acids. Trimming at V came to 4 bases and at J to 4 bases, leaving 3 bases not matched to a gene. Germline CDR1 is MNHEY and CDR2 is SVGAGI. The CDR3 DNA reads TGTGCCAGCAGTTTCGGACAGGGGGCGGGAAACACCATATATTTT. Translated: CASSFGQGAGNTIYF.

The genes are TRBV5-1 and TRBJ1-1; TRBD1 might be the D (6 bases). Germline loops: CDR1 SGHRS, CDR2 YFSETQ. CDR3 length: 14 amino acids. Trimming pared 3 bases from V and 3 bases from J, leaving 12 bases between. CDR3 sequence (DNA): TGCGCCAGCAGCTCGGACAGTGAATACACTGAAGCTTTCTTT. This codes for CASSSDSEYTEAFF. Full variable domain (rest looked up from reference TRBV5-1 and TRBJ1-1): KAGVTQTPRYLIKTRGQQVTLSCSPISGHRSVSWYQQTPGQGLQFLFEYFSETQRNKGNFPGRFSGRQFSNSRSEMNVSTLELGDSALYLCASSSDSEYTEAFFGQGTRLTVV.

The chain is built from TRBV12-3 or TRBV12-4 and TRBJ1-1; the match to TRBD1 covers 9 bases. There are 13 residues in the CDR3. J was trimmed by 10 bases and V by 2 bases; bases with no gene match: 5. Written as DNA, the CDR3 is TGTGCCAGCAGTTTACACAGGGGGCTGGGAGCTTTCTTT. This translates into CASSLHRGLGAFF.

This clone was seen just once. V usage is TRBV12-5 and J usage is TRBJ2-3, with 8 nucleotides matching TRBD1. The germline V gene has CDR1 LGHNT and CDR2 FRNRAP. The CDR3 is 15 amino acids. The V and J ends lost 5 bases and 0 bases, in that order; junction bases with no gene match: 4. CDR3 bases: TGTGCTAGTGGTCCGACAGGGGCTAGCACAGATACGCAGTATTTT. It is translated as CASGPTGASTDTQYF.